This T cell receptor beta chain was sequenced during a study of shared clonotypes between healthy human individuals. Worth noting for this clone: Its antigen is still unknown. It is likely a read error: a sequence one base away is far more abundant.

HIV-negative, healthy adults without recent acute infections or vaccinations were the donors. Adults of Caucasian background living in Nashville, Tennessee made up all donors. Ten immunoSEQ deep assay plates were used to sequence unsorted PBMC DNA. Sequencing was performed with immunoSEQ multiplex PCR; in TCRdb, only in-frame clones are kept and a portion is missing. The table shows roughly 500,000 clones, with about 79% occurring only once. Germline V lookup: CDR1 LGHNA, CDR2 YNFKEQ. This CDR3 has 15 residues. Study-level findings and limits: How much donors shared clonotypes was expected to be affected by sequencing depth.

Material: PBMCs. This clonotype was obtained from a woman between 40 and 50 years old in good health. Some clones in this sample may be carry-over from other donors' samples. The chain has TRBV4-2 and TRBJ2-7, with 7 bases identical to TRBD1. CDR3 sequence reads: CASSRRTGEGYDQYF. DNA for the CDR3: TGTGCCAGCAGCCGAAGAACAGGGGAAGGCTACGATCAGTACTTC.